These T cell receptor beta chains were read from a single sample in a study of cytomegalovirus exposure and HLA in healthy donors. Clones were sequenced by immunoSEQ multiplex PCR, and TCRdb holds only the in-frame ones, with some missing. In the table there are 110,000 or so clones, 83% of which are singletons. Sequenced input: PBMCs. The origin of the receptors is a man aged 18-30 years in good health and CMV-seronegative. Each CDR3 is given with its conserved first and last residue. Each record gives: V gene, CDR3 protein.

V gene: TRBV15
CDR3 protein: CATSQGGLGEQYF

V gene: TRBV5-1
CDR3 protein: CASSQGLAGGLGAGELFF

V gene: TRBV20-1
CDR3 protein: CSANREYEQYF

V gene: TRBV4-3
CDR3 protein: CASSQDRGRGSSPLHF

V gene: TRBV27
CDR3 protein: CASKRQGEGPNYGYTF

V gene: TRBV30
CDR3 protein: CAWSYRGVAYYEQYF

V gene: TRBV5-1
CDR3 protein: CASSLVGGRAINEQYF

V gene: TRBV7-9
CDR3 protein: CASSFGGTSGSWYEQYF

V gene: TRBV11-2
CDR3 protein: CASSLLTGGFEKLFF

V gene: TRBV4-3
CDR3 protein: CASSQGPEGSGRYNEQFF

V gene: TRBV6-1
CDR3 protein: CASRFDRGPLYEQYF

V gene: TRBV7-9
CDR3 protein: CASSLREGSYNEQFF

V gene: TRBV6-1
CDR3 protein: CASGASSGNTIYF

V gene: TRBV27
CDR3 protein: CASSAPGQGTLGYTF

V gene: TRBV28
CDR3 protein: CASRDRDPRGAFF

V gene: TRBV14
CDR3 protein: CASSQVRFNTEAFF

V gene: TRBV4-1
CDR3 protein: CASSRPPTGTGGNNYGYTF

V gene: TRBV30
CDR3 protein: CAWSGRSEAFF

V gene: TRBV19
CDR3 protein: CASSIGSVGEAFF

V gene: TRBV18
CDR3 protein: CASSPTLREKLFF

V gene: TRBV7-9
CDR3 protein: CASSLAPPGPHEQYF

V gene: TRBV6-1
CDR3 protein: CASSSRQGRTEAFF

V gene: TRBV6-6
CDR3 protein: CASSYLQGRNTEAFF

V gene: TRBV7-8
CDR3 protein: CASSWAGQGDEQYF

V gene: TRBV7-9
CDR3 protein: CASSTRVGNTEAFF

V gene: TRBV6-4
CDR3 protein: CASYPDRANYGYTF

V gene: TRBV11-2
CDR3 protein: CASSTYLRQKNYGYTF

V gene: TRBV11-1
CDR3 protein: CASSTRDSNEKLFF

V gene: TRBV6-5
CDR3 protein: CASSYGRNYGYTF

V gene: TRBV4-2
CDR3 protein: CASSQPTGDGTEAFF

V gene: TRBV7-2
CDR3 protein: CASTTGTSEWKETQYF

V gene: TRBV6-5
CDR3 protein: CASSYSQRYEQYF

V gene: TRBV19
CDR3 protein: CASSHQGVGEKLFF

V gene: TRBV19
CDR3 protein: CASSLTGTQGTEAFF

V gene: TRBV19
CDR3 protein: CATSRTEWRGYTF

V gene: TRBV6-5
CDR3 protein: CASSFLGYPPHGEQFF

V gene: TRBV6-5
CDR3 protein: CASSYMGQHTGELFF

V gene: TRBV12-5
CDR3 protein: CASGLVRFSSGYDNEQFF

V gene: TRBV7-9
CDR3 protein: CASSLGFERGTDTQYF

V gene: TRBV7-2
CDR3 protein: CASSLAIAADTQYF

V gene: TRBV28
CDR3 protein: CASSSGTSIPYNEQFF

V gene: TRBV6-5
CDR3 protein: CASTNRDRSSGQFF

V gene: TRBV5-1
CDR3 protein: CASSLGWWVYRSSYNEQFF

V gene: TRBV5-4
CDR3 protein: CASSGDSSTYEQYF

V gene: TRBV5-4
CDR3 protein: CASSFRAGGTDTQYF

V gene: TRBV7-2
CDR3 protein: CASSSGGQGFHEQYF

V gene: TRBV4-1
CDR3 protein: CASSQDTGRGYTF

V gene: TRBV30
CDR3 protein: CAWRGQGNQETQYF

V gene: TRBV7-9
CDR3 protein: CASSFFRRGRAFTGELFF

V gene: TRBV5-4
CDR3 protein: CASSLGIYGYTF

V gene: TRBV27
CDR3 protein: CASSSRAGNEQYF

V gene: TRBV27
CDR3 protein: CASSLSPGAANTEAFF

V gene: TRBV6-1
CDR3 protein: CASSGNLGGADTQYF

V gene: TRBV11-3
CDR3 protein: CASSDTGSQPQHF